Following are 3 T cell receptor beta chains from one sample sequenced in a study of a mutant IDH1 vaccine in newly diagnosed glioma. These TCRs' antigens remain unknown. Time point here: week 47, end of study. All doses held 300 ug of mutant IDH1 20-mer peptide, with topical imiquimod. Some clones are missing from TCRdb's copy, which holds only in-frame ones; the method was immunoSEQ multiplex PCR. Of around 100,000 clones in the sample, around nine tenths were seen once. The sample in question was PBMCs, obtained from a glioma patient whose treatment included an IDH1 peptide vaccine. These receptors came from a woman in her 50s with glioma.

The chain uses TRBV27 and TRBJ2-1, with 8 bases aligning to TRBD2. The germline gives CDR1 MNHEY, CDR2 SMNVEV (reference sequence). CDR3 length: 16 residues. V lost 5 bases to trimming and J lost 5 bases; unmatched junction nucleotides: 11. The CDR3 protein is CASSILQGGRHNEQFF. In nucleotides, the CDR3 is TGTGCCAGCAGTATATTGCAGGGCGGGAGGCACAATGAGCAGTTCTTC.

The V gene is TRBV4-1, the J gene TRBJ2-1; 7 nucleotides line up with TRBD1. Trimming cost V 3 bases and J 0 bases; bases outside gene matches: 8. The V gene's germline CDR1 is MGHRA and CDR2 YSYEKL. The CDR3 sequence is 17 residues long. The CDR3 sequence is CASSQLTGVDSYNEQFF. The CDR3 bases are TGCGCCAGCAGCCAGCTAACAGGGGTGGACTCCTACAATGAGCAGTTCTTC.

This clone appeared once. The chain uses TRBV7-3 and TRBJ2-3, with D unclear. Germline-derived CDR1 and CDR2 are SGHTA and FQGTGA. Trimming pared 8 bases from V and 1 base from J, leaving 7 bases between. The CDR3 contains 12 residues. CDR3 in amino acids: CASGQGTDTQYF. CDR3 bases: TGTGCCAGCGGGCAGGGCACAGATACGCAGTATTTT.